The 10 T cell receptor beta chains listed next were all sequenced from one sample in a study of blood T cells in healthy people across ages. A second PCR, run for about 7 to 11 cycles, used a sample-barcoded 5' primer plus a J-beta primer mix. Each CDR3 protein gets one entry after TCRdb re-called the 5' RACE reads with MiXCR. The sample lists under 1,000,000 distinct CDR3 sequences; less than 60% were seen once. The material sequenced was blood. All receptors derive from a man older than 75 in good health.

The CDR3 is CASSQVGQQQYF. CDR3 sequence (DNA): TGCGCCAGCAGCCAAGTAGGACAGCAGCAGTACTTC. J is TRBJ2-7 and V is TRBV4-1; maybe TRBD1 (6 bases). Germline CDR1 and CDR2: MGHRA and YSYEKL. The CDR3 consists of 12 residues. V dropped 1 base and J dropped 8 bases, with 9 bases sitting between them.

This clonotype was seen at least ten times. The rearrangement links TRBV29-1 to TRBJ2-5, with TRBD1 matching over 7 bases. The length of the CDR3 is 14 residues. Germline V gene sequence: CDR1 SQVTM, CDR2 ANQGSEA. Trimming cost V 6 bases and J 5 bases; bases outside gene matches: 12. The CDR3 bases are TGCAGCGTAGGCAGGGGACAGACTAAGGAGACCCAGTACTTC. It codes for CSVGRGQTKETQYF.

J is TRBJ2-3 and V is TRBV12-3 or TRBV12-4; possible D gene TRBD2, 5 bases. The CDR3 covers 13 residues. The V and J ends lost 5 bases and 6 bases respectively, with 12 bases between them. CDR3 protein: CASSQLWEDTQYF. The CDR3 coding sequence is TGTGCCAGCAGTCAGCTATGGGAGGATACGCAGTATTTT.

This clonotype was observed a handful of times. This rearrangement joins TRBV5-5 to TRBJ2-7, with 7 bases aligning to TRBD1. There are 14 residues in the CDR3. V was clipped by 2 bases and J by 3 bases; unmatched bases: 5. In germline, CDR1 is SGHKS, CDR2 YYEKEE (reference sequence). In DNA, the CDR3 is TGTGCCAGCAGCTTTCGGACAGGAAGCTACGAGCAGTACTTC. Protein sequence: CASSFRTGSYEQYF.

The chain has TRBV2 and TRBJ2-3; 7 bases align to TRBD2. The germline V gene encodes CDR1 SNHLY and CDR2 FYNNEI. Unmatched junction bases numbered 9, after V lost 7 bases and J lost 2 bases. This CDR3 spans 15 amino acids. The CDR3 coding sequence is TGTGCCAGCAAGAGGTTAGCGGGCCTCACAGATACGCAGTATTTT. It specifies CASKRLAGLTDTQYF.

This clonotype was found a few times. The chain links TRBV7-3 to TRBJ2-3, with D perhaps TRBD2 (6 bases). V lost 5 bases and J 4 bases, leaving 22 bases between the germline ends. This CDR3 comprises 17 residues. CDR1 is SGHTA, CDR2 FQGTGA, per germline. DNA of the CDR3: TGTGCCAGCAGCCGTGGGGGAGGAGGATTTACAGCAGATACGCAGTATTTT. Protein sequence: CASSRGGGGFTADTQYF.

This clonotype was seen a few times. The genes are TRBV13 and TRBJ2-5; D gene uncertain. V dropped 5 bases and J dropped 4 bases, with 17 bases sitting between them. The CDR3 runs 15 residues. In germline, CDR1 is PRHDT, CDR2 FYEKMQ (reference sequence). This CDR3 reads CASSAKGPSPETQYF. The CDR3, as DNA: TGTGCCAGCAGCGCAAAAGGACCATCCCCAGAGACCCAGTACTTC.

The chain couples TRBV7-3 to TRBJ2-2; D remains ambiguous. The V end lost 1 base, the J end lost 5 bases, and 5 bases lay between the germline ends. CDR3 size: 13 residues. CDR1 and CDR2 (germline): SGHTA, FQGTGA. The CDR3 DNA follows: TGTGCCAGCAGCTTAAATCCAACCGGGGAGCTGTTTTTT. This codes for CASSLNPTGELFF.

The genes are TRBV4-1 and TRBJ2-3, with 8 bases matching TRBD2. Germline V lookup: CDR1 MGHRA, CDR2 YSYEKL. V trimming: 1 base; J trimming: 6 bases; junction bases outside the gene matches: 12. The CDR3 runs 17 residues. The DNA for the CDR3 is TGCGCCAGCAGCCAAGGTCCAAGCGGGAGCTTCACCGATACGCAGTATTTT. Its translation: CASSQGPSGSFTDTQYF.

This clonotype has just one count. The chain combines TRBV7-3 with TRBJ1-2; D might be TRBD1 (6 bases). Deletions cut 4 bases from V and 5 bases from J, with 17 bases between. Germline CDR1 reads SGHTA; CDR2 reads FQGTGA. The CDR3 is 15 amino acids. CDR3 DNA: TGTGCCAGCAGCTCCCAAGGGGGGGCAGGATATGGCTACACCTTC. It encodes CASSSQGGAGYGYTF.